This T cell receptor (beta chain) was sequenced for a study of T cell changes during pregnancy in multiple sclerosis. The CDR3 has 15 residues. J was trimmed by 7 bases and V by 6 bases; bases with no gene match: 13. Germline CDR1 SGHNT, CDR2 YYREEE (reference sequence). The assay was immunoSEQ multiplex PCR, and TCRdb's table has in-frame clones only and misses some. Of fewer than 50,000 clones listed, under 95% are singletons. The clonotype comes from a female donor with multiple sclerosis, enrolled in a pregnancy study. The chain joins TRBV5-4 to TRBJ2-1; 7 bases match TRBD2. The input for sequencing was CD8+ T cells from peripheral blood mononuclear cells, taken before pregnancy. CDR3 loop: CASTLRREIANEQFF. CDR3 nucleotides: TGTGCCAGCACCCTTCGGCGGGAGATTGCGAATGAGCAGTTCTTC.